Described below is a single T cell receptor beta chain sequence and its context. Using immunoSEQ multiplex PCR, the repertoire was profiled, and TCRdb retains in-frame clones only, with some absent. This repertoire shows about 73,000 clones, less than 95% found once; its top ten account for 4.5% to 5.5%. Germline CDR1 SGHRS, CDR2 YFSETQ. V gave up 4 bases and J gave up 4 bases; unmatched junction bases: 8. CDR3 length equals 15 residues. The data stem from a study of blood T cell repertoires in COVID-19. The chain has TRBV5-1 and TRBJ2-7; 10 positions match TRBD1. The sample comprised peripheral blood. This TCR came from a woman aged 18-29 years with acute or convalescent COVID-19. The CDR3 protein is CASSPLGQGIYEQYF. In DNA form, the CDR3 reads TGCGCCAGCAGCCCTTTGGGACAGGGGATATACGAGCAGTACTTC.